One sample yielded the 4 T cell receptor beta chains listed below, sequenced in a study of Graves' ophthalmopathy and Graves' hyperthyroidism. The TCR beta CDR3 regions underwent amplification from RNA transcripts. The library came from an HTBI-primed first-round RT-PCR and a second-round multiplex PCR. TCRdb recomputed calls from the multiplex PCR reads with MiXCR, one row per CDR3 protein. The table shows approximately 640,000 distinct CDR3 sequences, with over 40% occurring only once. Sequencing was carried out using peripheral blood. These receptors were taken from an adult man with Graves' ophthalmopathy.

This clonotype was picked up many times. V is TRBV9 and J is TRBJ1-2, with a weak D call TRBD1 (5 bases). Per the germline V gene, CDR1 is SGDLS and CDR2 is YYNGEE. The CDR3 runs to 12 residues. The germline V and J ends were trimmed by 0 bases and 8 bases, with 8 bases remaining between them. This CDR3 reads CASSVEAGGYTF. CDR3 DNA: TGTGCCAGCAGCGTAGAAGCAGGGGGCTACACCTTC.

This sequence joins TRBV7-2 and TRBJ1-5; no firm D call. The CDR3 consists of 15 residues. V gave up 1 base and J gave up 3 bases, with 10 bases separating them. The germline V gene encodes CDR1 SGHTA and CDR2 FQGNSA. Here the CDR3 DNA reads TGTGCCAGCAGCTTAGTTGATGGGGTCAATCAGCCCCAGCATTTT. Residues: CASSLVDGVNQPQHF. Drawing the rest from reference TRBV7-2 and TRBJ1-5, the complete variable domain is GAGVSQSPSNKVTEKGKDVELRCDPISGHTALYWYRQSLGQGLEFLIYFQGNSAPDKSGLPSDRFSAERTGGSVSTLTIQRTQQEDSAVYLCASSLVDGVNQPQHFGDGTRLSIL.

The chain carries TRBV25-1 and TRBJ1-1; maybe TRBD1 (6 bases). Germline V gene lookup returns CDR1 MGHDK and CDR2 SYGVNS. The CDR3 is 12 amino acids. The V end lost 8 bases, the J end lost 6 bases, and 13 bases lay between the germline ends. The CDR3 protein is CASLITGSEAFF. CDR3 sequence (DNA): TGTGCCAGCTTGATTACAGGGTCTGAAGCTTTCTTT.

The J gene is TRBJ2-7, the V gene TRBV20-1; 12 bases map to TRBD2. The CDR3 length is 14 residues. From germline, CDR1 is DFQATT and CDR2 SNEGSKA (reference sequence). V trimming: 3 bases; J trimming: 4 bases; junction bases outside the gene matches: 4. The CDR3 DNA sequence: TGCAGTGCTAGTAGGGGACTAGCGGGTTACGAGCAGTACTTC. Encoded protein: CSASRGLAGYEQYF.